The 16 T cell receptor beta chains below were found in one sample sequenced in a study of post-analysis software for immune sequencing data. The antigens these receptors bind are not known. Study-level findings and limits: Relative to controls, patients had several TRBV segments at higher frequency, with TRBV5-6, TRBV5-1 and TRBV20-1 among these.

cDNA libraries of TCR beta carried unique molecular identifiers. TCRdb re-analysed the PCR reads in MiXCR, keeping a single row per CDR3 protein. The table shows about 800,000 distinct CDR3 sequences, with roughly 30% occurring only once. The sample was blood. The source of these receptors is a girl aged 10-17 years with multiple sclerosis.

V usage is TRBV10-3 and J usage is TRBJ1-5, with 7 bases matching TRBD1. CDR1 ENHRY and CDR2 SYGVKD come from the germline V gene. This CDR3 is built from 15 residues. Trimming removed 6 bases from V and 3 bases from J; junction bases left unmatched: 8. For the CDR3, the DNA is TGTGCCATCAGCGACCCGGGACAGCCCAATCAGCCCCAGCATTTT. Protein sequence: CAISDPGQPNQPQHF.

On this clonotype itself: One end of the junction varies from germline; a read error may be responsible. V is TRBV7-9 and J is TRBJ1-1; TRBD1 is a possible D gene (5 bases). This CDR3 has 13 amino acids. CDR1 and CDR2 (germline): SEHNR, FQNEAQ (reference sequence). The CDR3 DNA follows: TGTACCAGCAGCCGGGGGGGAACTCCTACGGCTTTCTTT. It is translated as CTSSRGGTPTAFF.

This clonotype was counted only a few times. The rearrangement uses TRBV6-1 and TRBJ1-5, with no clear D. Per the germline V gene, CDR1 is MNHNS and CDR2 is SASEGT. V gave up 1 base and J gave up 7 bases, with 14 bases separating them. CDR3 length: 15 residues. The DNA of the CDR3 is TGTGCCAGCAGTGAAGGGGCAGCCCTTTGGCAGCCCCAGCATTTT. It is translated as CASSEGAALWQPQHF.

This clonotype has only a few counts. The chain uses TRBV5-1 and TRBJ2-1; possible D gene TRBD1, 5 bases. The CDR3 is 15 residues long. Trimming left V 0 bases short and J 4 bases short, with 11 bases between. Germline CDR1 and CDR2: SGHRS and YFSETQ. The CDR3: CASSLARTNYNEQFF. For the CDR3, the DNA is TGCGCCAGCAGCTTGGCTAGGACAAATTACAATGAGCAGTTCTTC.

This clonotype occurred many times. The chain uses TRBV7-2 and TRBJ1-5; D remains unclear. Deletions cut 1 base from V and 3 bases from J, with 4 bases between. CDR3 length equals 13 residues. Germline V gives CDR1 SGHTA, CDR2 FQGNSA. This CDR3 reads CASSLGPNQPQHF. The CDR3 DNA reads as TGTGCCAGCAGCTTAGGTCCCAATCAGCCCCAGCATTTT. The full variable domain, its missing parts supplied by reference TRBV7-2 and TRBJ1-5, is GAGVSQSPSNKVTEKGKDVELRCDPISGHTALYWYRQSLGQGLEFLIYFQGNSAPDKSGLPSDRFSAERTGGSVSTLTIQRTQQEDSAVYLCASSLGPNQPQHFGDGTRLSIL.

This chain links TRBV7-2 with TRBJ1-1, with TRBD1 matching over 8 bases. V lost 2 bases and J lost 10; bases outside the gene matches: 6. The CDR3 contains 13 residues. Germline V gene lookup returns CDR1 SGHTA and CDR2 FQGNSA. CDR3 in amino acids: CASSLYGGQGAFF. DNA for the CDR3: TGTGCCAGCAGCTTATATGGCGGACAGGGAGCTTTCTTT.

V is TRBV12-3 or TRBV12-4 and J is TRBJ1-2; no clear D gene. V lost 6 bases to trimming and J lost 2 bases, with 16 bases between them. The CDR3 runs 15 residues. The CDR3 bases are TGTGCCAGCAGCGAGCTGGCGGGTGTCAACTATGGCTACACCTTC. Translated: CASSELAGVNYGYTF.

V usage is TRBV20-1 and J usage is TRBJ2-7, with D tentatively TRBD1 (5 bases). V was clipped by 3 bases and J by 0 bases, with 9 bases between them. The CDR3 length is 13 residues. The germline V gene has CDR1 DFQATT and CDR2 SNEGSKA (reference sequence). The DNA of the CDR3 is TGCAGTGCTAGGGTTGGACACTCCTACGAGCAGTACTTC. Its translation is CSARVGHSYEQYF.

V gene TRBV7-2 combines with J gene TRBJ2-3; D call uncertain. The ends were cut back, 1 base at V and 4 bases at J, with 12 bases in the middle. Germline assignment: CDR1 SGHTA and CDR2 FQGNSA. This CDR3 comprises 15 residues. This CDR3 reads CASSLVAVSSDTQYF. DNA for the CDR3: TGTGCCAGCAGCTTAGTCGCAGTATCCTCAGATACGCAGTATTTT.

The chain couples TRBV28 to TRBJ2-1; D is perhaps TRBD1 or TRBD2 (5 bases each). V was clipped by 2 bases and J by 1 base, with 21 bases between them. The CDR3 sequence is 19 residues long. Germline assignment: CDR1 MDHEN and CDR2 SYDVKM. In nucleotides, the CDR3 is TGTGCCAGCAGTTTAGGCGAGGGGCCGTCCGGGCCTTCCTACAATGAGCAGTTCTTC. Protein: CASSLGEGPSGPSYNEQFF. The full variable domain, completed using reference TRBV28 and TRBJ2-1, is DVKVTQSSRYLVKRTGEKVFLECVQDMDHENMFWYRQDPGLGLRLIYFSYDVKMKEKGDIPEGYSVSREKKERFSLILESASTNQTSMYLCASSLGEGPSGPSYNEQFFGPGTRLTVL.

This clonotype showed up just a few times. The chain combines TRBV7-2 with TRBJ2-3; 9 bases match TRBD1. With V trimmed by 4 bases and J by 2 bases, 1 base remained unmatched. The CDR3 is made up of 14 amino acids. CDR1 and CDR2 (germline): SGHTA, FQGNSA. The CDR3 region is CASSWDRVTDTQYF. The DNA of the CDR3 is TGTGCCAGCAGCTGGGACAGGGTCACAGATACGCAGTATTTT.

V usage is TRBV12-3 or TRBV12-4 and J usage is TRBJ1-1; no definite D call. The length of the CDR3 is 15 residues. Between the trimmed V and J ends, which lost 4 bases and 1 base, there was a span of 13 bases. CDR3: CASSSLPAGNTEAFF. DNA of the CDR3: TGTGCCAGCAGTTCCCTCCCGGCAGGGAACACTGAAGCTTTCTTT.

The chain couples TRBV7-2 to TRBJ1-4, with D possibly being TRBD1 (5 bases). Trimming shortened V by 2 bases and J by 6 bases, and 10 bases separated the two germline ends. Germline lookup yields CDR1 SGHTA and CDR2 FQGNSA. The CDR3 is 14 amino acids. CDR3 residues: CASSLMGTDEKLFF. The CDR3 DNA reads TGTGCCAGCAGCTTAATGGGGACCGATGAAAAACTGTTTTTT.

This clonotype appeared once. The gene calls are TRBV18 and TRBJ2-5, with 8 bases identical to TRBD2. The CDR3 covers 15 residues. Germline CDR1 reads KGHSH; CDR2 reads LQKENI. V trimming: 1 base; J trimming: 5 bases; junction bases outside the gene matches: 6. The CDR3: CASSPLPSGPETQYF. The CDR3 DNA sequence: TGTGCCAGCTCACCACTCCCTAGCGGGCCGGAGACCCAGTACTTC.

This clonotype has more than one count but fewer than ten. The gene calls are TRBV10-3 and TRBJ2-5; D not certain. This CDR3 is 12 amino acids long. V lost 6 bases, J lost 5 bases, and 10 bases lay in between. The germline CDR1 and CDR2 sequences are ENHRY and SYGVKD. CDR3 sequence: CAISSSPETQYF. CDR3 DNA sequence: TGTGCCATCAGCTCCTCACCTGAGACCCAGTACTTC.

This clonotype has more than one count but fewer than ten. V gene TRBV29-1 combines with J gene TRBJ2-1; D may match TRBD1 or TRBD2 (6 bases each). Trimming stripped 4 bases from V and 6 bases from J, with 19 bases between. CDR1 and CDR2 from the germline V gene are SQVTM and ANQGSEA. The CDR3 has 15 residues. The CDR3: CSVATSRQGSNEQFF. CDR3 DNA: TGCAGCGTTGCCACTAGCCGGCAGGGGTCCAATGAGCAGTTCTTC.